The 31 T cell receptor beta chains given below trace back to one sample, sequenced in a study of blood T cell repertoires in COVID-19. Only in-frame clones appear in the TCRdb table, and some are missing; sequencing was by immunoSEQ multiplex PCR. The data contain about 110,000 clones, 82% of them singletons. The specimen sequenced was peripheral blood. Receptors originate from a woman aged 55-70 years with acute or convalescent COVID-19.

The J gene is TRBJ2-2, the V gene TRBV7-9; the match to TRBD1 covers 11 bases. The CDR3 is 17 residues long. V lost 5 bases and J lost 9; bases outside the gene matches: 14. CDR1 and CDR2 from the germline V gene are SEHNR and FQNEAQ (reference sequence). This CDR3 reads CASSRSIGQGAERELFF. CDR3 coding DNA: TGTGCCAGCAGCCGATCAATTGGACAGGGGGCCGAGAGGGAGCTGTTTTTT.

The chain uses TRBV28 and TRBJ1-4; D is perhaps TRBD1 (5 bases). CDR3 length: 16 residues. The germline gives CDR1 MDHEN, CDR2 SYDVKM. With 2 bases removed from V and 5 bases from J, the gap between germline ends came to 15 bases. This CDR3 is CASSLLLQGDNEKLFF. The CDR3 bases are TGTGCCAGCAGTTTACTGTTGCAGGGTGACAATGAAAAACTGTTTTTT.

The V and J genes are TRBV29-1 and TRBJ2-2, with 7 bases fitting TRBD2. V dropped 6 bases and J dropped 4; count of bases not matched to a gene: 26. Per the germline V gene, CDR1 is SQVTM and CDR2 is ANQGSEA. This CDR3 has 20 residues. CDR3 nucleotides: TGCAGCGTCTCCACTTACCTTTGGACGGCCGAACTAGCGTCCACCGGGGAGCTGTTTTTT. This translates into CSVSTYLWTAELASTGELFF.

The gene calls are TRBV19 and TRBJ1-5; 7 positions agree with TRBD1. V lost 4 bases, J lost 7 bases, and 7 bases stayed unmatched. This CDR3 is built from 14 residues. The germline CDR1 and CDR2 sequences are LNHDA and SQIVND (reference sequence). CDR3 DNA sequence: TGTGCCAGTAGTAGGTTACAGGGGTCACAGCCCCAGCATTTT. It yields the protein CASSRLQGSQPQHF.

This rearrangement joins TRBV7-4 to TRBJ1-5; D remains unclear. There are 12 residues in the CDR3. Germline values: CDR1 SGHVT, CDR2 SQSDAQ. Trimming left V 5 bases short and J 8 bases short, with 10 bases between. In DNA form, the CDR3 reads TGTGCCAGCAGCCCCCGTGACAAGCCCCAGCATTTT. Translated: CASSPRDKPQHF. Complete variable domain (other parts from reference TRBV7-4 and TRBJ1-5): GAGVSQSPRYKVAKRGRDVALRCDSISGHVTLYWYRQTLGQGSEVLTYSQSDAQRDKSGRPSGRFSAERPERSVSTLKIQRTEQGDSAVYLCASSPRDKPQHFGDGTRLSIL.

This chain's CDR3 is CASGPQLAPNNEQFF. In nucleotides, the CDR3 is TGTGCTAGTGGTCCCCAACTAGCGCCCAACAATGAGCAGTTCTTC. V and J are TRBV12-5 and TRBJ2-1; TRBD2 aligns across 7 bases. The CDR3 has 15 residues. Germline V gene lookup returns CDR1 LGHNT and CDR2 FRNRAP. J lost 5 bases, V lost 5 bases, and 9 bases had no gene match.

V is TRBV2 and J is TRBJ1-4; no clear D. The germline CDR1 and CDR2 sequences are SNHLY and FYNNEI. Between the trimmed V and J ends, which lost 1 base and 6 bases, there was a span of 21 bases. The CDR3 extends over 18 amino acids. The CDR3 loop is CASSEGHFRGSLYEKLFF. The CDR3, as DNA: TGTGCCAGCAGTGAAGGGCACTTTCGGGGAAGCCTTTATGAAAAACTGTTTTTT.

The chain joins TRBV12-3 or TRBV12-4 to TRBJ1-5; 7 nucleotides line up with TRBD1. The J segment lost 9 bases and the V segment lost 5 bases, leaving 7 bases of the junction unmatched. The CDR3 is made up of 13 amino acids. CDR3 residues: CASSATQGGPQHF. The CDR3, as DNA: TGTGCCAGCAGTGCCACCCAGGGGGGGCCCCAGCATTTT.

The V call is TRBV6-2 or TRBV6-3, the J call TRBJ2-5; TRBD2 matches at 8 bases. The CDR3 loop spans 14 amino acids. The trim removed 6 bases at V and 6 bases at J, leaving 9 bases unmatched. Germline assignment: CDR1 MNHEY and CDR2 SVGEGT. This CDR3 reads CASSPGLAWQTQYF. The CDR3 coding sequence is TGTGCCAGCAGCCCTGGACTAGCCTGGCAGACCCAGTACTTC.

The rearrangement uses TRBV19 and TRBJ2-3, with TRBD2 as a possible D gene (6 bases). CDR1 is LNHDA and CDR2 is SQIVND in the germline V gene (reference sequence). V was cut by 3 bases and J by 7 bases, with 17 bases left in between. There are 15 residues in the CDR3. The CDR3 reads CASSIGRRRGYTQYF. The CDR3 DNA is TGTGCCAGTAGTATTGGCAGGCGGCGGGGATATACGCAGTATTTT.

This clone was observed a few times. V gene TRBV20-1 combines with J gene TRBJ1-2; D unresolved. Trimming shortened V by 6 bases and J by 7 bases, and 9 bases separated the two germline ends. The CDR3 consists of 10 residues. CDR1 is DFQATT, CDR2 SNEGSKA, per germline (reference sequence). CDR3 sequence (DNA): TGCAGTGCACCGCCGGGTGGCTACACCTTC. This gives the protein CSAPPGGYTF.

The chain uses TRBV7-9 and TRBJ1-6, with D maybe TRBD1 (6 bases). Germline CDR1 SEHNR, CDR2 FQNEAQ (reference sequence). Between the trimmed V and J ends, which lost 5 bases and 10 bases, there was a span of 21 bases. This CDR3 has 16 amino acids. The CDR3 spells CASSATNTGYGSPLHF. The CDR3 coding sequence is TGTGCCAGCAGCGCCACAAACACAGGGTATGGGTCACCCCTCCACTTT.

V and J are TRBV2 and TRBJ2-5; 9 nucleotides line up with TRBD2. There are 14 residues in the CDR3. Trimming took 1 base from V and 4 from J; bases not matched to a gene: 1. The germline V gene has CDR1 SNHLY and CDR2 FYNNEI. The DNA for the CDR3 is TGTGCCAGCAGTGAAGTAGCGGGGGCAGAGACCCAGTACTTC. It specifies CASSEVAGAETQYF. Full variable domain (missing parts from reference TRBV2 and TRBJ2-5): EPEVTQTPSHQVTQMGQEVILRCVPISNHLYFYWYRQILGQKVEFLVSFYNNEISEKSEIFDDQFSVERPDGSNFTLKIRSTKLEDSAMYFCASSEVAGAETQYFGPGTRLLVL.

The chain uses TRBV9 and TRBJ1-2; D is perhaps TRBD1 (6 bases). Germline V CDR1 and CDR2: SGDLS, YYNGEE. The CDR3 sequence is 13 residues long. V gave up 4 bases and J gave up 7 bases, with 14 bases separating them. The CDR3 DNA reads TGTGCCAGCAGCACACAGGGATCGCGTGGCTACACCTTC. This translates into CASSTQGSRGYTF.

The chain has TRBV7-2 and TRBJ2-1, with a weak D call TRBD1 (6 bases). There are 12 residues in the CDR3. V lost 5 bases to trimming and J lost 11 bases, with 13 bases between them. CDR1 SGHTA and CDR2 FQGNSA come from the germline V gene. CDR3 nucleotide sequence: TGTGCCAGCAGCCGGCTCAGGGGACAGCAGTTCTTC. Amino acid sequence: CASSRLRGQQFF.

This chain links TRBV5-4 with TRBJ2-7; TRBD2 is a possible D gene (5 bases). The CDR3 has 12 amino acids. Germline V gene lookup returns CDR1 SGHNT and CDR2 YYREEE (reference sequence). The ends were cut back, 4 bases at V and 4 bases at J, with 9 bases in the middle. CDR3 region: CASSTGVYEQYF. CDR3 bases: TGTGCCAGCAGCACCGGGGTTTACGAGCAGTACTTC.

The V gene is TRBV5-1, the J gene TRBJ2-5; TRBD2 might be the D (6 bases). CDR1 and CDR2 from the germline V gene are SGHRS and YFSETQ. The CDR3 runs to 14 residues. V was shortened by 3 bases and J by 5 bases, with 14 bases between the two germline ends. DNA of the CDR3: TGCGCCAGCAGCTCCGCGGGGTTGGGGGAGACCCAGTACTTC. Protein sequence: CASSSAGLGETQYF.

V gene TRBV4-2 combines with J gene TRBJ2-2; 9 bases align to TRBD1. J was trimmed by 6 bases and V by 2 bases; bases with no gene match: 10. The CDR3 is made up of 17 amino acids. Germline CDR1 reads LGHNA; CDR2 reads YNFKEQ. The DNA for the CDR3 is TGTGCCAGCAGCCAACTTCGGACAGGGGCAGCAGCCGGGGAGCTGTTTTTT. It codes for CASSQLRTGAAAGELFF.

V and J are TRBV28 and TRBJ1-2, with a tentative D call TRBD1 (5 bases). CDR1 is MDHEN, CDR2 SYDVKM, per germline. Deletions cut 5 bases from V and 4 bases from J, with 17 bases between. The CDR3 is 15 residues long. The CDR3 protein is CASSHRSGRTYGYTF. CDR3 nucleotides: TGTGCCAGCAGTCACAGGTCAGGGAGGACCTATGGCTACACCTTC.

V gene TRBV5-6 combines with J gene TRBJ1-2; 9 bases match TRBD1. The germline CDR1 and CDR2 sequences are SGHDT and YYEEEE. Trimming cost V 4 bases and J 5 bases; bases outside gene matches: 18. CDR3 size: 18 residues. CDR3 amino acids: CASSETYRGPGVEYGYTF. The CDR3 DNA sequence: TGTGCCAGCAGCGAAACTTACAGGGGGCCGGGGGTCGAGTATGGCTACACCTTC.

In this sample, this clone is medium-sized. This chain joins TRBV7-8 and TRBJ1-4; 8 bases match TRBD1. This CDR3 is 16 amino acids long. Trimming removed 7 bases from V and 6 bases from J; junction bases left unmatched: 13. Germline CDR1 reads SGHVS; CDR2 reads FQNEAQ. Here the CDR3 reads CASILGAGGRDEKLFF. CDR3 in DNA: TGTGCCAGCATCCTGGGAGCAGGGGGCCGGGATGAAAAACTGTTTTTT.

The chain carries TRBV12-3 or TRBV12-4 and TRBJ1-5; D is undetermined. The V end lost 7 bases, the J end lost 3 bases, and 7 bases lay between the germline ends. The CDR3 sequence is 12 residues long. The CDR3 is CASNRDNQPQHF. Written as DNA, the CDR3 is TGTGCCAGCAACAGAGACAATCAGCCCCAGCATTTT.

The chain has TRBV4-2 and TRBJ1-1, with a tentative D call TRBD1 (6 bases). This CDR3 spans 15 amino acids. Trimming pared 3 bases from V and 1 base from J, leaving 12 bases between. Germline CDR1 is LGHNA and CDR2 is YNFKEQ. CDR3 in amino acids: CASSHAQGRNTEAFF. CDR3 in DNA: TGTGCCAGCAGCCACGCCCAGGGGCGGAACACTGAAGCTTTCTTT.

This clone was seen a single time. The gene calls are TRBV6-6 and TRBJ2-6; 7 bases align to TRBD1. CDR1 is MNHNY and CDR2 is SVGAGI in the germline V gene (reference sequence). V lost 6 bases to trimming and J lost 2 bases; unmatched junction nucleotides: 4. The CDR3 runs to 15 residues. CDR3 DNA: TGTGCCAGCAGAGATACAGGGGCTGGGGCCAACGTCCTGACTTTC. Residues: CASRDTGAGANVLTF.

This chain joins TRBV5-1 and TRBJ1-1; weak D call: TRBD1 (5 bases). Germline V gene sequence: CDR1 SGHRS, CDR2 YFSETQ. Trimming left V 0 bases short and J 7 bases short, with 16 bases between. The CDR3 extends over 15 amino acids. In DNA form, the CDR3 reads TGCGCCAGCAGCTTGGAGTCAATCAGGGTCGATGAAGCTTTCTTT. Residues: CASSLESIRVDEAFF. Filled out from reference TRBV5-1 and TRBJ1-1, the complete variable domain reads KAGVTQTPRYLIKTRGQQVTLSCSPISGHRSVSWYQQTPGQGLQFLFEYFSETQRNKGNFPGRFSGRQFSNSRSEMNVSTLELGDSALYLCASSLESIRVDEAFFGQGTRLTVV.

This clone came up a few times. The chain is built from TRBV6-2 or TRBV6-3 and TRBJ2-1; 8 nucleotides line up with TRBD2. This CDR3 has 15 residues. Trimming removed 6 bases from V and 9 bases from J; junction bases left unmatched: 13. CDR1 is MNHEY and CDR2 is SVGEGT in the germline V gene. The CDR3 region is CASSRSGTSRGEQFF. The CDR3 DNA reads TGTGCCAGCAGCCGTTCCGGGACTAGTCGGGGTGAGCAGTTCTTC.

The chain employs TRBV11-3 and TRBJ2-7; 9 positions match TRBD2. CDR1 and CDR2 from the germline V gene are SGHNT and YENEEA. The CDR3 is 12 amino acids. With V trimmed by 6 bases and J by 4 bases, 1 base remained unmatched. The CDR3 coding sequence is TGTGCCAGCAGTCTAGCGGGGTACGAGCAGTACTTC. Amino acids: CASSLAGYEQYF.

The V and J genes are TRBV5-1 and TRBJ2-3, with TRBD2 matching 7 bases. Germline V gene lookup returns CDR1 SGHRS and CDR2 YFSETQ. Trimming cost V 4 bases and J 0 bases; bases outside gene matches: 8. This CDR3 comprises 16 residues. This CDR3 is CASSLSSGTSTDTQYF. The CDR3 DNA follows: TGCGCCAGCAGCCTAAGCAGCGGGACTAGCACAGATACGCAGTATTTT.

The chain employs TRBV27 and TRBJ1-3, with unresolved D. The CDR3 loop spans 17 amino acids. Trimming took 2 bases from V and 0 from J, leaving 14 bases between them. CDR1 MNHEY and CDR2 SMNVEV come from the germline V gene (reference sequence). In DNA, the CDR3 is TGTGCCAGCAGTTTAGGGGAGGGCCCACTCTCTGGAAACACCATATATTTT. Protein sequence: CASSLGEGPLSGNTIYF.

V gene TRBV6-8 combines with J gene TRBJ2-5, with TRBD2 matching over 7 bases. This CDR3 comprises 14 residues. Trimming took 8 bases from V and 5 from J; bases not matched to a gene: 11. The germline CDR1 and CDR2 sequences are MNHGY and SAAAGT. CDR3 amino acids: CASFKRGERETQYF. The DNA for the CDR3 is TGTGCCAGCTTTAAACGGGGGGAGCGGGAGACCCAGTACTTC.

V gene TRBV3-1 (or the pseudogene TRBV3-2) combines with J gene TRBJ1-6; possible D gene TRBD1, 5 bases. The V gene's germline CDR1 is LGHDT and CDR2 YNNKEL (reference sequence). The V gene lost 1 base and the J gene lost 10 bases, with 14 bases spanning the gap. The length of the CDR3 is 15 residues. The CDR3 spells CASSQGGREGSPLHF. CDR3 DNA: TGTGCCAGCAGCCAAGGTGGCAGGGAGGGATCACCCCTCCACTTT.